Listed below are T cell receptor beta chains from one sample, sequenced in a study of T cells in Graves' hyperthyroidism and ophthalmopathy. TCRdb independently ran MiXCR on the multiplex PCR reads; one entry per CDR3 protein. This table holds hundreds of thousands of distinct CDR3 sequences, roughly 14% found once. Sequencing input: blood. These receptors all stem from a young woman with Graves' hyperthyroidism that later progressed to Graves' ophthalmopathy. Both conserved end residues are part of each CDR3. A D gene is named only where the DNA matches it firmly. Size tells how often a clone was seen (once, few, many) or the class of an expanded clone, and some rows leave it out.

V gene: TRBV20-1; J gene: TRBJ2-5; D gene: -; clone size: few; CDR3 protein: CSALYTQETQYF; CDR3 DNA: TGCAGTGCTCTATATACTCAGGAGACCCAGTACTTC
V gene: TRBV6-1; J gene: TRBJ2-1; D gene: -; clone size: -; CDR3 protein: CASTPLLGENEQFF; CDR3 DNA: TGTGCCAGCACTCCCCTCCTAGGGGAAAATGAGCAGTTCTTC
V gene: TRBV11-2; J gene: TRBJ2-7; D gene: -; clone size: many; CDR3 protein: CASSAGTRTTYEQYF; CDR3 DNA: TGTGCCAGCAGCGCGGGAACCCGGACCACCTACGAGCAGTACTTC
V gene: TRBV7-2; J gene: TRBJ2-1; D gene: TRBD2; clone size: -; CDR3 protein: CASSLESTSGSPYNEQFF; CDR3 DNA: TGTGCCAGCAGCTTAGAATCAACTAGCGGGAGTCCCTACAATGAGCAGTTCTTC
V gene: TRBV28; J gene: TRBJ2-7; D gene: TRBD2; clone size: many; CDR3 protein: CASRAGVDEQYF; CDR3 DNA: TGTGCCAGCAGAGCGGGAGTCGACGAGCAGTACTTC
V gene: TRBV10-3; J gene: TRBJ1-1; D gene: TRBD1; clone size: many; CDR3 protein: CAISDRQGYTEAFF; CDR3 DNA: TGTGCCATCAGTGACAGACAGGGTTACACTGAAGCTTTCTTT
V gene: TRBV5-1; J gene: TRBJ1-1; D gene: -; clone size: many; CDR3 protein: CASSLAGIIMNTEAFF; CDR3 DNA: TGCGCCAGCAGCTTGGCCGGGATCATTATGAACACTGAAGCTTTCTTT
V gene: TRBV18; J gene: TRBJ2-1; D gene: TRBD1; clone size: few; CDR3 protein: CASSPFIQGASYNEQFF; CDR3 DNA: TGTGCCAGCTCGCCATTTATACAGGGGGCGAGTTACAATGAGCAGTTCTTC
V gene: TRBV5-1; J gene: TRBJ2-7; D gene: TRBD2; clone size: -; CDR3 protein: CASSLEGTSGPREQYF; CDR3 DNA: TGCGCCAGCAGCTTGGAGGGGACTAGCGGGCCCCGGGAGCAGTACTTC
V gene: TRBV19; J gene: TRBJ2-1; D gene: -; clone size: few; CDR3 protein: CASSNRERHNEQFF; CDR3 DNA: TGTGCCAGTAGTAATCGGGAGCGGCACAATGAGCAGTTCTTC
V gene: TRBV9; J gene: TRBJ1-2; D gene: -; clone size: many; CDR3 protein: CASSGLFGYTF; CDR3 DNA: TGTGCCAGCAGCGGATTGTTTGGCTACACCTTC
V gene: TRBV12-3/TRBV12-4; J gene: TRBJ2-7; D gene: TRBD2; clone size: few; CDR3 protein: CASSLVAGAYEQYF; CDR3 DNA: TGTGCCAGCAGTTTGGTAGCGGGAGCATACGAGCAGTACTTC
V gene: TRBV5-5; J gene: TRBJ2-1; D gene: TRBD2; clone size: few; CDR3 protein: CASRVAAGAYNEQFF; CDR3 DNA: TGTGCCAGCAGGGTAGCGGCGGGGGCCTACAATGAGCAGTTCTTC
V gene: TRBV6-1; J gene: TRBJ1-5; D gene: -; clone size: -; CDR3 protein: CASSPVGVNGPQHF; CDR3 DNA: TGTGCCAGCAGTCCCGTCGGGGTCAATGGGCCCCAGCATTTT
V gene: TRBV20-1; J gene: TRBJ2-7; D gene: TRBD2; clone size: many; CDR3 protein: CSARNSGLAGPRSYEQYF; CDR3 DNA: TGCAGTGCTAGGAATTCAGGACTAGCGGGACCCCGATCCTACGAGCAGTACTTC
V gene: TRBV3-1; J gene: TRBJ2-3; D gene: -; clone size: many; CDR3 protein: CASSQVAVETQYF; CDR3 DNA: TGTGCCAGCAGCCAAGTAGCAGTGGAAACGCAGTATTTT